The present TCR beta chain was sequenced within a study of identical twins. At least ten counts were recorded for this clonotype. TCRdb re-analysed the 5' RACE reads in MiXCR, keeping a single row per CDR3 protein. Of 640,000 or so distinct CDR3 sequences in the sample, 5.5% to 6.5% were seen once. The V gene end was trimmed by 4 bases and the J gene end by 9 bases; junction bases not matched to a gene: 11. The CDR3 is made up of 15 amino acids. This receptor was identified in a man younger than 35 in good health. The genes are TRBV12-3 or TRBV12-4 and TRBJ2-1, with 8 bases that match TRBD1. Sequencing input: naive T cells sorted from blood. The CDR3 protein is CASSSRTGSGVEQFF. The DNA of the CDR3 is TGTGCCAGCAGTTCCCGGACAGGGAGTGGCGTTGAGCAGTTCTTC.